These 25 T cell receptor beta chains originate from one sample sequenced in a study of shared T cell receptors in the human thymus. Profiled with immunoSEQ multiplex PCR; TCRdb holds only in-frame clones, not every one. This sample carries about 380,000 clones, more than 85% of them seen once, and the ten largest clones take approximately 0.02%. The specimen was thymocytes. The origin of the receptors is a human donor.

The CDR3 sequence is CASSLAGLAGGIYVDTQYF. The CDR3 region has the DNA TGTGCCAGCAGCTTAGCGGGACTAGCGGGAGGGATCTACGTAGATACGCAGTATTTT. The chain is built from TRBV7-2 and TRBJ2-3; TRBD2 matches at 16 bases. J lost 5 bases, V lost 0 bases, and 8 bases had no gene match. Germline lookup yields CDR1 SGHTA and CDR2 FQGNSA. The CDR3 has 19 residues.

V and J are TRBV27 and TRBJ2-4, with 9 positions matching TRBD1. V lost 5 bases to trimming and J lost 0 bases; unmatched junction nucleotides: 17. The CDR3 contains 20 residues. Germline-derived CDR1 and CDR2 are MNHEY and SMNVEV (reference sequence). DNA of the CDR3: TGTGCCAGCAGTCCGCCCCCCACCGGACAGGGGCCATTAGCCAAAAACATTCAGTACTTC. The encoded protein is CASSPPPTGQGPLAKNIQYF.

The V and J genes are TRBV5-1 and TRBJ1-4; 7 nucleotides agree with TRBD1. CDR1 and CDR2 from the germline V gene are SGHRS and YFSETQ. The CDR3 runs 15 residues. The V gene end was trimmed by 0 bases and the J gene end by 8 bases; junction bases not matched to a gene: 7. In nucleotides, the CDR3 is TGCGCCAGCAGCTTGGACCAGGGGGGAATCGAAAAACTGTTTTTT. This encodes CASSLDQGGIEKLFF.

J is TRBJ2-1 and V is TRBV12-5, with D tentatively TRBD1 (5 bases). The germline CDR1 and CDR2 sequences are LGHNT and FRNRAP. Trimming left V 0 bases short and J 0 bases short, with 21 bases between. This CDR3 spans 20 amino acids. The CDR3 DNA is TGTGCTAGTGGTTTGGTACCCAGATTGACCAGGGATCGCTCCTACAATGAGCAGTTCTTC. Translation: CASGLVPRLTRDRSYNEQFF.

The chain links TRBV28 to TRBJ2-1, with 10 bases matching TRBD2. The CDR3 has 13 amino acids. Looked up from germline, CDR1 is MDHEN and CDR2 is SYDVKM. The V segment lost 5 bases and the J segment 9 bases; nucleotides outside the gene matches: 4. The CDR3 protein is CASSLAGASEQFF. CDR3 in DNA: TGTGCCAGCAGTCTAGCGGGAGCGAGTGAGCAGTTCTTC.

The chain recombines TRBV7-2 with TRBJ1-1, with D perhaps matching TRBD1 (5 bases). The CDR3 sequence is 15 residues long. The V end lost 1 base, the J end lost 5 bases, and 14 bases lay between the germline ends. Germline V CDR1 and CDR2: SGHTA, FQGNSA. The CDR3 DNA reads TGTGCCAGCAGCTTAGGGTTGGACAACCGGACTGAAGCTTTCTTT. It translates to CASSLGLDNRTEAFF.

The rearrangement uses TRBV7-6 and TRBJ1-5; possibly TRBD1 for D (6 bases). The CDR3 has 16 amino acids. Germline V gene lookup returns CDR1 SGHVS and CDR2 FNYEAQ. V dropped 5 bases and J dropped 5 bases, with 19 bases sitting between them. The CDR3 spells CASSQGRLQRDQPQHF. Written as DNA, the CDR3 is TGTGCCAGCAGCCAGGGGCGACTACAACGGGATCAGCCCCAGCATTTT.

This chain uses TRBV30 with TRBJ2-4, with D unclear. V was pared by 4 bases and J by 3 bases, with 19 bases between. The CDR3 covers 16 residues. In germline, CDR1 is GTSNPN, CDR2 SVGIG (reference sequence). The CDR3 DNA reads as TGTGCCTGGACCGTGGGGTTGCTGATCGGCAAAAACATTCAGTACTTC. This translates into CAWTVGLLIGKNIQYF.

The gene calls are TRBV6-5 and TRBJ1-4, with TRBD1 as a possible D gene (5 bases). Germline assignment: CDR1 MNHEY and CDR2 SVGAGI. Trimming removed 8 bases at V and 14 bases at J, with 15 bases between. This CDR3 contains 11 residues. CDR3 sequence reads: CASYSGRALFF. The CDR3 DNA is TGTGCCAGCTACTCGGGGCGGGCCCTGTTTTTT.

The J gene is TRBJ1-5, the V gene TRBV7-4; D is unclear. CDR3 length equals 11 residues. Deletions cut 7 bases from V and 5 bases from J, with 6 bases between. Germline CDR1 SGHVT, CDR2 SQSDAQ. For the CDR3, the DNA is TGTGCCAGCACGCCCCATCAGCCCCAGCATTTT. Amino acid sequence: CASTPHQPQHF.

The chain uses TRBV11-2 and TRBJ2-7, with D possibly matching TRBD2 (5 bases). The CDR3 runs to 15 residues. V dropped 4 bases and J dropped 6 bases, with 19 bases sitting between them. CDR1 is SGHAT, CDR2 FQNNGV, per germline. The CDR3 region is CASSSPGAGTCEQYF. The DNA of the CDR3 is TGTGCCAGCAGCTCCCCAGGCGCGGGTACGTGCGAGCAGTACTTC.

V and J are TRBV27 and TRBJ1-1; 7 nucleotides match TRBD1. V shed 5 bases, J shed 2 bases, and the junction held 8 bases outside the gene matches. The CDR3 sequence is 15 residues long. The germline gives CDR1 MNHEY, CDR2 SMNVEV (reference sequence). The CDR3 loop reads CASSLRQGPNTEAFF. The DNA for the CDR3 is TGTGCCAGCAGTCTCAGACAGGGACCTAACACTGAAGCTTTCTTT.

The rearrangement links TRBV7-2 to TRBJ1-2; D not resolved. The germline V gene encodes CDR1 SGHTA and CDR2 FQGNSA. Trimming shortened V by 5 bases and J by 7 bases, and 8 bases separated the two germline ends. The CDR3 runs to 11 residues. The CDR3 here is CASSPQGGYTF. The DNA for the CDR3 is TGTGCCAGCAGCCCCCAAGGTGGCTACACCTTC.

This clone was seen just once. The chain carries TRBV5-8 and TRBJ1-2; 10 bases match TRBD1. CDR3 length: 15 residues. Germline values: CDR1 SGHTS, CDR2 YDEGEE. The V segment lost 0 bases and the J segment 5 bases; nucleotides outside the gene matches: 4. As DNA, the CDR3 is TGTGCCAGCAGCTTGGAGGGGACAGGGGTGTATGGCTACACCTTC. It specifies CASSLEGTGVYGYTF.

The chain carries TRBV27 and TRBJ2-7; perhaps TRBD2 as D (5 bases). Trimming pared 4 bases from V and 2 bases from J, leaving 12 bases between. CDR1 is MNHEY and CDR2 is SMNVEV in the germline V gene (reference sequence). CDR3 length: 14 residues. The CDR3 reads CASSSSGNTYEQYF. The CDR3 nucleotides read TGTGCCAGCAGTTCCTCCGGGAACACCTACGAGCAGTACTTC.

This chain uses TRBV2 with TRBJ2-5, with D uncertain. The germline V and J ends were trimmed by 3 bases and 2 bases, with 13 bases remaining between them. CDR1 and CDR2 (germline): SNHLY, FYNNEI. This CDR3 spans 15 amino acids. CDR3 nucleotides: TGTGCCAGCAGTGATGTTAAGCTGGCACAAGAGACCCAGTACTTC. Translation: CASSDVKLAQETQYF.

The chain has TRBV5-4 and TRBJ2-3; 9 bases map to TRBD2. Germline CDR1 and CDR2: SGHNT and YYREEE (reference sequence). V shed 1 base and J 4 bases; nucleotides not matched to a gene: 19. The CDR3 loop spans 20 amino acids. The CDR3, as DNA: TGTGCCAGCAGCTTGAGGCGTCGGGCCAGTTTAGCGGGAGTCTCAGATACGCAGTATTTT. Its protein product is CASSLRRRASLAGVSDTQYF.

This chain uses TRBV4-1 with TRBJ2-1, with 8 nucleotides matching TRBD2. The J segment lost 8 bases and the V segment lost 4 bases, leaving 13 bases of the junction unmatched. This CDR3 spans 16 amino acids. The germline V gene encodes CDR1 MGHRA and CDR2 YSYEKL. The CDR3 protein is CASSPSTGTSNYEQFF. DNA of the CDR3: TGCGCCAGCAGCCCCTCGACCGGGACTAGTAACTATGAGCAGTTCTTC.

The chain recombines TRBV15 with TRBJ2-5; TRBD2 matches at 9 bases. Germline V gives CDR1 LNHNV, CDR2 YYDKDF (reference sequence). The CDR3 has 15 amino acids. The ends lost 3 bases at V and 5 bases at J; junction bases unmatched: 7. CDR3: CATSSLAGAWETQYF. Written as DNA, the CDR3 is TGTGCCACCAGCAGTTTAGCGGGAGCGTGGGAGACCCAGTACTTC. Filled out from reference TRBV15 and TRBJ2-5, the complete variable domain reads DAMVIQNPRYQVTQFGKPVTLSCSQTLNHNVMYWYQQKSSQAPKLLFHYYDKDFNNEADTPDNFQSRRPNTSFCFLDIRSPGLGDTAMYLCATSSLAGAWETQYFGPGTRLLVL.

CDR3 DNA: TGTGCCAGTACCCCGGGACGGGCTAGCAATCAGCCCCAGCATTTT. It specifies CASTPGRASNQPQHF. The rearrangement uses TRBV19 and TRBJ1-5; TRBD1 is a possible D gene (5 bases). Trimming removed 7 bases from V and 0 bases from J, with 13 bases in between. CDR3 size: 15 residues. Germline V gene data show CDR1 as LNHDA and CDR2 as SQIVND (reference sequence).

V gene TRBV27 combines with J gene TRBJ2-6; 11 positions match TRBD1. The CDR3 is 19 residues long. Germline CDR1 and CDR2: MNHEY and SMNVEV (reference sequence). The ends lost 3 bases at V and 0 bases at J; junction bases unmatched: 7. CDR3 in amino acids: CASSFADRGLSSGANVLTF. CDR3 DNA sequence: TGTGCCAGCAGTTTCGCGGACAGGGGGCTGAGCTCTGGGGCCAACGTCCTGACTTTC.

V usage is TRBV6-5 and J usage is TRBJ2-3; 12 nucleotides agree with TRBD2. CDR3 size: 15 residues. The V segment lost 11 bases and the J segment 4 bases; nucleotides outside the gene matches: 10. The germline gives CDR1 MNHEY, CDR2 SVGAGI. The CDR3 region has the DNA TGTGCCTCCCTAGCGGGAGGGCCTGGGGCAGATACGCAGTATTTT. Encoded protein: CASLAGGPGADTQYF.

V and J are TRBV7-4 and TRBJ2-5; D not resolved. The germline V gene encodes CDR1 SGHVT and CDR2 SQSDAQ. V gave up 4 bases and J gave up 2 bases, with 17 bases separating them. The CDR3 has 16 amino acids. CDR3 region: CASSSRPRPDQETQYF. The CDR3 nucleotides read TGTGCCAGCAGCTCCCGACCCAGACCTGATCAAGAGACCCAGTACTTC. The whole variable domain, remainder taken from reference TRBV7-4 and TRBJ2-5, is GAGVSQSPRYKVAKRGRDVALRCDSISGHVTLYWYRQTLGQGSEVLTYSQSDAQRDKSGRPSGRFSAERPERSVSTLKIQRTEQGDSAVYLCASSSRPRPDQETQYFGPGTRLLVL.

Written as DNA, the CDR3 is TGTGCCAGCAGCCCCCTCCCGACAGGGCGGGAGACCCAGTACTTC. It codes for CASSPLPTGRETQYF. V gene TRBV5-4 combines with J gene TRBJ2-5; 7 bases line up with TRBD1. The CDR3 is made up of 15 amino acids. Germline lookup yields CDR1 SGHNT and CDR2 YYREEE (reference sequence). With V trimmed by 4 bases and J by 5 bases, 11 bases remained unmatched. Full variable domain (outside the CDR3, taken from reference TRBV5-4 and TRBJ2-5): ETGVTQSPTHLIKTRGQQVTLRCSSQSGHNTVSWYQQALGQGPQFIFQYYREEENGRGNFPPRFSGLQFPNYSSELNVNALELDDSALYLCASSPLPTGRETQYFGPGTRLLVL.

V is TRBV7-9 and J is TRBJ2-1, with D unclear. Germline values: CDR1 SEHNR, CDR2 FQNEAQ (reference sequence). The CDR3 covers 14 residues. Deletions cut 6 bases from V and 3 bases from J, with 12 bases between. In DNA, the CDR3 is TGTGCCAGCAGGTCGAGCCATGACTACAATGAGCAGTTCTTC. Translation gives CASRSSHDYNEQFF.